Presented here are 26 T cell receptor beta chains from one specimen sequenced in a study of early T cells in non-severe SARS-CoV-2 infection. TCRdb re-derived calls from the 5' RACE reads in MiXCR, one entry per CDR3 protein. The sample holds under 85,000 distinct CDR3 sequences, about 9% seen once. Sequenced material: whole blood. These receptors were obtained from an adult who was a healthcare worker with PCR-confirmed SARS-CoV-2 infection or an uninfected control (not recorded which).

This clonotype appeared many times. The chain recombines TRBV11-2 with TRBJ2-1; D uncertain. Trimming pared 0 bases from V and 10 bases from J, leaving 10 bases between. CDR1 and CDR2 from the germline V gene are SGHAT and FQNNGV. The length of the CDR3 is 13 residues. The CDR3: CASSLDSFNEQFF. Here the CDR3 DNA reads TGTGCCAGCAGCTTAGATTCTTTCAACGAGCAGTTCTTC.

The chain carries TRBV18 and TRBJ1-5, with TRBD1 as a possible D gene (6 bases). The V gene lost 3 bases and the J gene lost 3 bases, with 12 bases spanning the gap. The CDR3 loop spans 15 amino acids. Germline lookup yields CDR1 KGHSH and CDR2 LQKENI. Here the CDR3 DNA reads TGTGCCAGCTCACCCGCAGGGGACTACAATCAGCCCCAGCATTTT. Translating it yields CASSPAGDYNQPQHF.

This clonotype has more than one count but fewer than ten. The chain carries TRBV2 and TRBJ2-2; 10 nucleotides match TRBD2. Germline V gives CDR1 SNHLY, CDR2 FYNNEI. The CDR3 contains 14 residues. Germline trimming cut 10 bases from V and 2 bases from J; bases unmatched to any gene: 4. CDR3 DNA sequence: TGTGCCATTCCTAGCGGGAGAAACACCGGGGAGCTGTTTTTT. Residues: CAIPSGRNTGELFF. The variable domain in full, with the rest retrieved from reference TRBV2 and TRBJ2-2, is EPEVTQTPSHQVTQMGQEVILRCVPISNHLYFYWYRQILGQKVEFLVSFYNNEISEKSEIFDDQFSVERPDGSNFTLKIRSTKLEDSAMYFCAIPSGRNTGELFFGEGSRLTVL.

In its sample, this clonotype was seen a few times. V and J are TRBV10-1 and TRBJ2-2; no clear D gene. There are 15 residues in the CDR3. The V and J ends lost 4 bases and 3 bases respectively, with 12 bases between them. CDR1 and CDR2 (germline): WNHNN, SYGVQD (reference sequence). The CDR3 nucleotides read TGCGCCAGCAGTGCCGCTAATCGAGACACCGGGGAGCTGTTTTTT. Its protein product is CASSAANRDTGELFF.

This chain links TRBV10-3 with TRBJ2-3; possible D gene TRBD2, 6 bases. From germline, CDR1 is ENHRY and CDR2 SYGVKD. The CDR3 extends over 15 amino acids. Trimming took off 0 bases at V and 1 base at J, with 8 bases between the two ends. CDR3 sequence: CAISESLARTDTQYF. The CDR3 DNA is TGTGCCATCAGTGAGTCTCTAGCGCGCACAGATACGCAGTATTTT.

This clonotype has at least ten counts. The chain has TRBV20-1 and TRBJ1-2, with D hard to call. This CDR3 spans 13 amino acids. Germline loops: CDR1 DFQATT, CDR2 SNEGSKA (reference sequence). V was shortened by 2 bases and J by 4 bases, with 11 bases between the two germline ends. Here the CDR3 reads CSARTDHRYGYTF. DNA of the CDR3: TGCAGTGCTAGAACTGACCACCGCTATGGCTACACCTTC.

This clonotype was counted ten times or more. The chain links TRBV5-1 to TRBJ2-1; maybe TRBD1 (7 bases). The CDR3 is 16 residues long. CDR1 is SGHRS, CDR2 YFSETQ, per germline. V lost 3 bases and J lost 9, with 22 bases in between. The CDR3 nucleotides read TGCGCCAGCAGCTCACGGATGAACAGGGGAGCGGGTGAGCAGTTCTTC. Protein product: CASSSRMNRGAGEQFF. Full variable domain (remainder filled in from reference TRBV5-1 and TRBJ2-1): KAGVTQTPRYLIKTRGQQVTLSCSPISGHRSVSWYQQTPGQGLQFLFEYFSETQRNKGNFPGRFSGRQFSNSRSEMNVSTLELGDSALYLCASSSRMNRGAGEQFFGPGTRLTVL.

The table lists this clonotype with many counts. In DNA form, the CDR3 reads TGCAGTGCTATTACCGGGGACAGGGGGCTTCAAGAGACCCAGTACTTC. As protein: CSAITGDRGLQETQYF. The chain joins TRBV20-1 to TRBJ2-5; TRBD1 matches 12 bases. V lost 4 bases, J lost 2 bases, and 8 bases stayed unmatched. Per germline, CDR1 DFQATT and CDR2 SNEGSKA (reference sequence). This CDR3 is built from 16 residues.

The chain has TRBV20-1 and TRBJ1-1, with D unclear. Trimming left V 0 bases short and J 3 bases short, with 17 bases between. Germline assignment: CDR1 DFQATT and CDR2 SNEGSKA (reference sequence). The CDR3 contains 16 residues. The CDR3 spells CSARERSTGGYTEAFF. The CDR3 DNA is TGCAGTGCTAGAGAGAGATCGACTGGCGGGTACACTGAAGCTTTCTTT.

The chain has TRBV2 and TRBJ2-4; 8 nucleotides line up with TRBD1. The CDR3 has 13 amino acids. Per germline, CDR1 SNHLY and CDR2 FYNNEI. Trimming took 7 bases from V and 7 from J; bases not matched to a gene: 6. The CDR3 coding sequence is TGTGCCAGCACTTCGGACAGGGTCAACATTCAGTACTTC. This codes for CASTSDRVNIQYF.

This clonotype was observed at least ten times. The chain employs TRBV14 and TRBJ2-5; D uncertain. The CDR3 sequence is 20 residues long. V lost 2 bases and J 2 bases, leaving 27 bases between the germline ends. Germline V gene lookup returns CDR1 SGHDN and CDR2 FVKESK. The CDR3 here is CASSQRMGTTLASKQETQYF. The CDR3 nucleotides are TGTGCCAGCAGCCAAAGGATGGGCACCACCTTGGCTAGTAAACAAGAGACCCAGTACTTC.

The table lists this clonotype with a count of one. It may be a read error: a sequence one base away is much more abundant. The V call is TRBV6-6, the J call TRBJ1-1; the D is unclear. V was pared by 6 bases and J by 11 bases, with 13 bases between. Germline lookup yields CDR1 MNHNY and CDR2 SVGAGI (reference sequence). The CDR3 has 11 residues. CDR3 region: CASREQDWAFF. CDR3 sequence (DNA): TGTGCCAGCAGAGAGCAAGATTGGGCTTTCTTT.

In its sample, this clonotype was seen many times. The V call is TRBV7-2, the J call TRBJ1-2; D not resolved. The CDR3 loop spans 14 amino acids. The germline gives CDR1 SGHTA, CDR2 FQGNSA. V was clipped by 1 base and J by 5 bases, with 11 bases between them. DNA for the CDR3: TGTGCCAGCAGCTTAGAGTTGCGCCAGTATGGCTACACCTTC. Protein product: CASSLELRQYGYTF. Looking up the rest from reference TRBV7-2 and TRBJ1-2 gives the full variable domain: GAGVSQSPSNKVTEKGKDVELRCDPISGHTALYWYRQSLGQGLEFLIYFQGNSAPDKSGLPSDRFSAERTGGSVSTLTIQRTQQEDSAVYLCASSLELRQYGYTFGSGTRLTVV.

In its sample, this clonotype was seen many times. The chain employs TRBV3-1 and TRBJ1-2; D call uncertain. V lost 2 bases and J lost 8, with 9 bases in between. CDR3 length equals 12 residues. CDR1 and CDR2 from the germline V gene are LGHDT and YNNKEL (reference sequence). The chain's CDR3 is CASSQTSGGYTF. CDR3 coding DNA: TGTGCCAGCAGCCAAACAAGCGGCGGCTACACCTTC. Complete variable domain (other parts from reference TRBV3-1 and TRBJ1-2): DTAVSQTPKYLVTQMGNDKSIKCEQNLGHDTMYWYKQDSKKFLKIMFSYNNKELIINETVPNRFSPKSPDKAHLNLHINSLELGDSAVYFCASSQTSGGYTFGSGTRLTVV.

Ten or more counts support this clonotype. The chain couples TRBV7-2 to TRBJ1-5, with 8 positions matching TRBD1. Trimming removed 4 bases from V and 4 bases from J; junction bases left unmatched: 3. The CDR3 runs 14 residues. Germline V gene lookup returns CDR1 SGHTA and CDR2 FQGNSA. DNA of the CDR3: TGTGCCAGCAGCTCTTACAGGGGGAATCAGCCCCAGCATTTT. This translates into CASSSYRGNQPQHF.

Here the CDR3 reads CASSRMDSQATDTQYF. The DNA of the CDR3 is TGTGCCAGCAGCCGAATGGACAGTCAAGCCACAGATACGCAGTATTTT. The chain links TRBV14 to TRBJ2-3; D may be TRBD1 (6 bases). Deletions cut 4 bases from V and 2 bases from J, with 16 bases between. CDR3 length: 16 residues. Looked up from germline, CDR1 is SGHDN and CDR2 is FVKESK.

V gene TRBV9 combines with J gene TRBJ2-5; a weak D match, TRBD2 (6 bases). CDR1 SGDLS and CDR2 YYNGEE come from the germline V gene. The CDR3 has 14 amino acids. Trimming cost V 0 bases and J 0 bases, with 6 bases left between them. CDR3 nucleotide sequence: TGTGCCAGCAGCGTAGCGGGGGACCAAGAGACCCAGTACTTC. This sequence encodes CASSVAGDQETQYF.

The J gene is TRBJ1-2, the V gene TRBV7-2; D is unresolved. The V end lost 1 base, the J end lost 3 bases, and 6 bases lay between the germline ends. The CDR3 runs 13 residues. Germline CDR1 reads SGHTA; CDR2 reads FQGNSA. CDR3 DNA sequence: TGTGCCAGCAGCTTAGATAGAGACTATGGCTACACCTTC. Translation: CASSLDRDYGYTF.

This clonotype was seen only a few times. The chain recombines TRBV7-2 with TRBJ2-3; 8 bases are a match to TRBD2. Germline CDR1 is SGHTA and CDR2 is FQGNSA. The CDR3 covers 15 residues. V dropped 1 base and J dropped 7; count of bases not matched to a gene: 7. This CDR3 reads CASSLVAGGTHTQYF. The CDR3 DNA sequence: TGTGCCAGCAGCTTAGTGGCGGGAGGCACGCATACGCAGTATTTT.

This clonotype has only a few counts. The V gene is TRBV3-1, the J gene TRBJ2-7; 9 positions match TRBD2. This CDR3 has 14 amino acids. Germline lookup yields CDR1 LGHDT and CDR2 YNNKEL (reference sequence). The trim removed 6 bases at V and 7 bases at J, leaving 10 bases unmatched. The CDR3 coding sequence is TGTGCCAGCAGTCTAAAGGGAACTAGCGGGGAGCAGTACTTC. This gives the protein CASSLKGTSGEQYF.

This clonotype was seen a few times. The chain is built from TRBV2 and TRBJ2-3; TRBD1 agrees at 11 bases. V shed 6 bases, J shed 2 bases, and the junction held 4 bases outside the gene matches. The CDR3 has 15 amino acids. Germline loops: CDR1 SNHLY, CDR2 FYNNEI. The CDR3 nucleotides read TGTGCCAGCAGACGCGGACAGGGGGCCACAGATACGCAGTATTTT. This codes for CASRRGQGATDTQYF.

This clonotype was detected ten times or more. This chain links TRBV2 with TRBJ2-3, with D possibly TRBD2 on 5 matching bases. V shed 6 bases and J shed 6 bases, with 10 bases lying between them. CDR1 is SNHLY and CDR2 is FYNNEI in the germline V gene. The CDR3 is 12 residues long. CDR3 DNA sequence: TGTGCCAGCAGGGGAGATTGGGATACGCAGTATTTT. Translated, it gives CASRGDWDTQYF.

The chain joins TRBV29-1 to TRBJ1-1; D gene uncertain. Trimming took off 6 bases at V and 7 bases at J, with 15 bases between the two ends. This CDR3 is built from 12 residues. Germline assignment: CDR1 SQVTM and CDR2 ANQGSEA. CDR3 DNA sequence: TGCAGCGTGGCAACACGGAAGCTTGAAGCTTTCTTT. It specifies CSVATRKLEAFF.

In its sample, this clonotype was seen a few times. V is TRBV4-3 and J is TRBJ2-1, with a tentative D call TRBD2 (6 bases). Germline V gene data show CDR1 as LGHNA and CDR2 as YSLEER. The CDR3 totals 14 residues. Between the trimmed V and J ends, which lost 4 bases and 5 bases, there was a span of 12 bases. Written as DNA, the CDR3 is TGCGCCAGCAGCCTCCTGGGAGGAGACAATGAGCAGTTCTTC. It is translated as CASSLLGGDNEQFF.

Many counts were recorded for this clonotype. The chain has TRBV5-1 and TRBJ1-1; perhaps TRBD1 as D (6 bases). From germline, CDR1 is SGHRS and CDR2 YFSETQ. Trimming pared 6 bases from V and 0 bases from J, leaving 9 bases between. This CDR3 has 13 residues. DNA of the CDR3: TGCGCCAGCATGACAGGCGTGAACACTGAAGCTTTCTTT. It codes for CASMTGVNTEAFF.

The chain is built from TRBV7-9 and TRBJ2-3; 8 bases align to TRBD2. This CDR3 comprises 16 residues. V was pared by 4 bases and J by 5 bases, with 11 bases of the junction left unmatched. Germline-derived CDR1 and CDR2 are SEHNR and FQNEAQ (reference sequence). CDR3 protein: CASSSPWLAGVDTQYF. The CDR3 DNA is TGTGCCAGCAGCTCACCCTGGCTAGCGGGTGTAGATACGCAGTATTTT.